This TCR beta chain was identified in a study of shared clonotypes between healthy human individuals. Study context: Donor ages ranged 18 to 49 years: a couple of women, a few men.

Whole-study findings and limits: Unshared clonotypes carried lower generation probabilities than those common to all four donors.

This clone was found once. Its antigen is undetermined. Genomic DNA belonging to each subset was distributed in equal measure over several immunoSEQ plates. Sequenced by immunoSEQ multiplex PCR; TCRdb stores in-frame clones only, minus some. The sample shows about 1,800,000 clones, approximately 94% of them seen only once. V was trimmed by 1 base and J by 3 bases, leaving 6 bases between them. The CDR3 totals 14 residues. The germline gives CDR1 LGHNA, CDR2 YSLEER. Naive CD8 cells comprised CD45RO-negative, CCR7-positively selected cells, excluding terminally differentiated effector memory CD45RA+ cells.

This TCR came from a man aged 18 to 35 in good health. The rearrangement uses TRBV4-3 and TRBJ2-2; unclear D gene. The sample comprised naive CD8+ T cells sorted from blood. The chain's CDR3 is CASSQAGDTGELFF. CDR3 nucleotide sequence: TGCGCCAGCAGCCAAGCTGGCGACACCGGGGAGCTGTTTTTT.